One sample yielded the 25 T cell receptor beta chains listed below, sequenced in a study of blood T cell repertoires in COVID-19. Measured with immunoSEQ multiplex PCR; TCRdb has only the in-frame clones, and not every one. Found here are 200,000 to 250,000 clones, 75% to 90% of them singletons; the top ten hold around 3.2%. Sequenced material: PBMCs or T cells enriched from blood (not recorded which). These receptors were collected from a woman aged 18-35 years in a cohort exposed to, infected with or recovered from COVID-19 (not recorded which).

The chain couples TRBV6-1 to TRBJ2-1, with 13 bases lining up with TRBD2. This CDR3 contains 21 residues. J was trimmed by 7 bases and V by 2 bases; bases with no gene match: 20. Germline V gene sequence: CDR1 MNHNS, CDR2 SASEGT. The CDR3 protein is CASSEPQLLAGGPNISNEQFF. CDR3 coding DNA: TGTGCCAGCAGTGAACCCCAACTACTAGCGGGAGGGCCGAATATTTCAAATGAGCAGTTCTTC.

The chain couples TRBV12-3 or TRBV12-4 to TRBJ1-2; 7 nucleotides align to TRBD1. V lost 5 bases to trimming and J lost 8 bases; unmatched junction nucleotides: 8. CDR3 length: 13 amino acids. DNA of the CDR3: TGTGCCAGCAGTGTAACAGGGGTGGGCGGCTACACCTTC. Its translation is CASSVTGVGGYTF.

The rearrangement joins TRBV14 to TRBJ2-7, with 7 bases that match TRBD2. CDR3 size: 13 residues. Per the germline V gene, CDR1 is SGHDN and CDR2 is FVKESK. V was pared by 4 bases and J by 1 base, with 1 base of the junction left unmatched. CDR3 nucleotide sequence: TGTGCCAGCAGCCCTAGCGGTTCCTACGAGCAGTACTTC. Amino acid sequence: CASSPSGSYEQYF.

This sequence joins TRBV3-1 (or the pseudogene TRBV3-2) and TRBJ2-1, with a tentative D call TRBD2 (6 bases). The CDR3 covers 15 residues. Trimming cost V 4 bases and J 4 bases, with 14 bases left between them. Germline loops: CDR1 LGHDT, CDR2 YNNKEL (reference sequence). The CDR3 spells CASSRTGVAYNEQFF. The CDR3 coding sequence is TGTGCCAGCAGCCGGACGGGGGTGGCTTACAATGAGCAGTTCTTC.

The chain carries TRBV9 and TRBJ1-1, with 8 bases fitting TRBD1. The J segment lost 4 bases and the V segment lost 0 bases, leaving 8 bases of the junction unmatched. The length of the CDR3 is 16 residues. CDR1 and CDR2 from the germline V gene are SGDLS and YYNGEE. CDR3 protein: CASSVGGNRGTTEAFF. CDR3 nucleotides: TGTGCCAGCAGCGTAGGAGGGAACAGGGGGACCACTGAAGCTTTCTTT.

This clone was picked up one time. The chain uses TRBV6-1 and TRBJ1-6, with 10 bases matching TRBD1. The CDR3 runs to 16 residues. V trimming: 0 bases; J trimming: 7 bases; junction bases outside the gene matches: 3. Germline lookup yields CDR1 MNHNS and CDR2 SASEGT. The CDR3 spells CASSEARGQGNSPLHF. The CDR3 coding sequence is TGTGCCAGCAGTGAAGCGAGGGGACAGGGGAATTCACCCCTCCACTTT.

This rearrangement joins TRBV4-1 to TRBJ2-1; TRBD1 aligns across 10 bases. The CDR3 extends over 17 amino acids. Germline trimming cut 0 bases from V and 5 bases from J; bases unmatched to any gene: 7. From germline, CDR1 is MGHRA and CDR2 YSYEKL. The CDR3 bases are TGCGCCAGCAGCCAAGATGAGGGGACAGGGGTACACAATGAGCAGTTCTTC. It translates to CASSQDEGTGVHNEQFF.

V and J are TRBV5-6 and TRBJ1-1; tentative D call: TRBD1 (5 bases). CDR1 and CDR2 from the germline V gene are SGHDT and YYEEEE. The CDR3 contains 14 residues. V dropped 3 bases and J dropped 2 bases, with 11 bases sitting between them. The CDR3 nucleotides read TGTGCCAGCAGCTGGGTCGGGGGAAACACTGAAGCTTTCTTT. Protein product: CASSWVGGNTEAFF.

The chain has TRBV3-1 (or the pseudogene TRBV3-2) and TRBJ1-1; D perhaps matches TRBD1 (5 bases). The CDR3 runs 15 residues. Germline lookup yields CDR1 LGHDT and CDR2 YNNKEL (reference sequence). Trimming took 0 bases from V and 5 from J, leaving 13 bases between them. The CDR3 DNA is TGTGCCAGCAGCCAAGATATGGGGGGGAGGACTGAAGCTTTCTTT. It yields the protein CASSQDMGGRTEAFF.

The chain employs TRBV2 and TRBJ2-2, with 8 bases lining up with TRBD2. The trim removed 9 bases at V and 5 bases at J, leaving 8 bases unmatched. The CDR3 contains 14 residues. Germline V CDR1 and CDR2: SNHLY, FYNNEI. The CDR3 reads CASSGTLDTGELFF. The DNA of the CDR3 is TGTGCCAGTAGCGGGACCCTTGATACCGGGGAGCTGTTTTTT. The full variable domain, completed using reference TRBV2 and TRBJ2-2, is EPEVTQTPSHQVTQMGQEVILRCVPISNHLYFYWYRQILGQKVEFLVSFYNNEISEKSEIFDDQFSVERPDGSNFTLKIRSTKLEDSAMYFCASSGTLDTGELFFGEGSRLTVL.

CDR3 sequence (DNA): TGTGCCAGCAGTGAACAGGGTAACTATGGCTACACCTTC. Residues: CASSEQGNYGYTF. The chain employs TRBV27 and TRBJ1-2; tentative D call: TRBD1 (6 bases). Germline loops: CDR1 MNHEY, CDR2 SMNVEV (reference sequence). V was clipped by 5 bases and J by 1 base, with 8 bases between them. The CDR3 extends over 13 amino acids.

A word on this clone: One junction end disagrees with the germline gene, perhaps due to a read error. J is TRBJ2-7 and V is TRBV2; D possibly corresponds to TRBD1 (6 bases). From germline, CDR1 is SNHLY and CDR2 FYNNEI. The CDR3 length is 12 residues. DNA for the CDR3: TGTGCCAGCAGTGATAGGGCGGCCAGGGGACGCTTC. Translated: CASSDRAARGRF. Looking up the rest from reference TRBV2 and TRBJ2-7 gives the full variable domain: EPEVTQTPSHQVTQMGQEVILRCVPISNHLYFYWYRQILGQKVEFLVSFYNNEISEKSEIFDDQFSVERPDGSNFTLKIRSTKLEDSAMYFCASSDRAARGRFGPGTRLTVT.

The genes are TRBV29-1 and TRBJ1-1; perhaps TRBD1 as D (5 bases). Trimming cost V 8 bases and J 1 base, with 11 bases left between them. CDR3 length: 12 residues. CDR1 SQVTM and CDR2 ANQGSEA come from the germline V gene. The CDR3 loop is CSMTRANTEAFF. DNA of the CDR3: TGCAGCATGACCAGGGCGAACACTGAAGCTTTCTTT.

The chain is built from TRBV19 and TRBJ1-5; D remains ambiguous. Germline values: CDR1 LNHDA, CDR2 SQIVND (reference sequence). V was cut by 0 bases and J by 2 bases, with 5 bases left in between. There are 14 residues in the CDR3. CDR3 region: CASSIEERNQPQHF. The CDR3 DNA follows: TGTGCCAGTAGTATAGAAGAGCGCAATCAGCCCCAGCATTTT. The variable domain in full, with the rest retrieved from reference TRBV19 and TRBJ1-5, is DGGITQSPKYLFRKEGQNVTLSCEQNLNHDAMYWYRQDPGQGLRLIYYSQIVNDFQKGDIAEGYSVSREKKESFPLTVTSAQKNPTAFYLCASSIEERNQPQHFGDGTRLSIL.

This chain joins TRBV6-5 and TRBJ1-5, with 8 bases matching TRBD1. Per the germline V gene, CDR1 is MNHEY and CDR2 is SVGAGI. This CDR3 spans 13 amino acids. Trimming removed 6 bases from V and 4 bases from J; junction bases left unmatched: 2. The DNA for the CDR3 is TGTGCCAGCAGGAGACAGGGGAATCAGCCCCAGCATTTT. The encoded protein is CASRRQGNQPQHF.

This clone was picked up a small number of times. The rearrangement uses TRBV7-3 and TRBJ2-2; 12 bases map to TRBD2. CDR3 length: 16 amino acids. The V gene's germline CDR1 is SGHTA and CDR2 FQGTGA. The V and J ends lost 5 bases and 6 bases, in that order; junction bases with no gene match: 7. The CDR3 is CASSPLAGGPSGELFF. Written as DNA, the CDR3 is TGTGCCAGCAGCCCTCTAGCGGGAGGGCCTTCCGGGGAGCTGTTTTTT.

This chain connects TRBV13 to TRBJ1-1; D uncertain. Germline values: CDR1 PRHDT, CDR2 FYEKMQ (reference sequence). The CDR3 length is 15 residues. The V and J ends lost 5 bases and 2 bases respectively, with 15 bases between them. This chain's CDR3 is CASSHLTQANTEAFF. CDR3 coding DNA: TGTGCCAGCAGCCACCTCACCCAGGCTAACACTGAAGCTTTCTTT.

The rearrangement uses TRBV9 and TRBJ2-1; a possible D gene is TRBD1 (6 bases). The germline CDR1 and CDR2 sequences are SGDLS and YYNGEE. V was shortened by 0 bases and J by 8 bases, with 15 bases between the two germline ends. The CDR3 runs to 15 residues. The CDR3 region is CASSVEGQGFDEQFF. The CDR3, as DNA: TGTGCCAGCAGCGTAGAGGGTCAGGGGTTCGATGAGCAGTTCTTC.

This clone was counted once. The V call is TRBV7-8, the J call TRBJ1-1, with D possibly being TRBD1 (5 bases). This CDR3 has 14 amino acids. V was pared by 5 bases and J by 3 bases, with 13 bases between. Germline V gene data show CDR1 as SGHVS and CDR2 as FQNEAQ. This CDR3 reads CASSAPGGYTEAFF. CDR3 in DNA: TGTGCCAGCAGCGCCCCTGGGGGGTACACTGAAGCTTTCTTT.

J is TRBJ1-2 and V is TRBV7-3; TRBD1 matches 7 bases. V gave up 5 bases and J gave up 3 bases; unmatched junction bases: 9. Germline V lookup: CDR1 SGHTA, CDR2 FQGTGA. This CDR3 spans 15 amino acids. As DNA, the CDR3 is TGTGCCAGCAGCCCCTGGGTGGGGACAGACTATGGCTACACCTTC. This gives the protein CASSPWVGTDYGYTF.

The gene calls are TRBV5-4 and TRBJ2-2; TRBD2 aligns across 13 bases. The CDR3 length is 16 residues. Germline lookup yields CDR1 SGHNT and CDR2 YYREEE (reference sequence). The V segment lost 1 base and the J segment 7 bases; nucleotides outside the gene matches: 4. The chain's CDR3 is CASSLWTSGSYGELFF. The DNA for the CDR3 is TGTGCCAGCAGCTTGTGGACTAGCGGGAGTTACGGGGAGCTGTTTTTT.

V is TRBV7-2 and J is TRBJ1-1; D is undetermined. From germline, CDR1 is SGHTA and CDR2 FQGNSA. V was trimmed by 2 bases and J by 0 bases, leaving 7 bases between them. This CDR3 has 14 residues. CDR3 nucleotides: TGTGCCAGCAGCTTATATCCCGTGAACACTGAAGCTTTCTTT. It encodes CASSLYPVNTEAFF. The variable domain in full, with the rest retrieved from reference TRBV7-2 and TRBJ1-1, is GAGVSQSPSNKVTEKGKDVELRCDPISGHTALYWYRQSLGQGLEFLIYFQGNSAPDKSGLPSDRFSAERTGGSVSTLTIQRTQQEDSAVYLCASSLYPVNTEAFFGQGTRLTVV.

V is TRBV11-2 and J is TRBJ1-2, with 7 nucleotides matching TRBD1. V lost 5 bases and J lost 3; bases outside the gene matches: 9. The germline V gene encodes CDR1 SGHAT and CDR2 FQNNGV. The CDR3 has 15 amino acids. The CDR3 sequence is CASSRGTVTHYGYTF. CDR3 sequence (DNA): TGTGCCAGCAGCCGCGGGACAGTCACGCACTATGGCTACACCTTC.

This clone came up once. V usage is TRBV28 and J usage is TRBJ2-1; D might be TRBD2 (6 bases). The V gene's germline CDR1 is MDHEN and CDR2 SYDVKM. Deletions cut 5 bases from V and 5 bases from J, with 10 bases between. The CDR3 consists of 13 residues. The DNA for the CDR3 is TGTGCCAGCAGTACCCCGGGGGACAATGAGCAGTTCTTC. Its protein is CASSTPGDNEQFF.

This chain links TRBV11-1 with TRBJ1-2, with TRBD1 as a possible D gene (6 bases). Trimming took 5 bases from V and 7 from J, leaving 14 bases between them. This CDR3 comprises 13 residues. Germline values: CDR1 SGHAT, CDR2 FQDESV (reference sequence). The CDR3 here is CASSIDRFGGYTF. The CDR3 coding sequence is TGTGCCAGCAGCATCGACAGGTTTGGTGGCTACACCTTC.